Following are 22 T cell receptor beta chains from one sample sequenced in a study of T cells expressing NK-cell markers. TCRdb reprocessed the 5' RACE reads, keeping one entry per CDR3 protein, no DNA. The table gives 300,000 to 450,000 distinct CDR3 sequences; the top ten clones make up roughly 5.4% of it. Sequenced material: blood T cells: a sorted CD56 or NKG2C T cell subset, CD4+ or CD8+ T cells, or bulk PBMC T cells (not recorded which). Source of these receptors: a man aged 18 to 69 in good health.

The chain combines TRBV6-4 with TRBJ2-2; no DNA is available, so the TRBD2 call from TCRdb remains unchecked. The CDR3 consists of 15 residues. CDR1 is MRHNA and CDR2 is SNTAGT in the germline V gene. This CDR3 reads CASSRSGVGTGELFF.

The rearrangement uses TRBV11-2 and TRBJ1-2; lacking DNA, the TRBD1 call made by TCRdb goes unchecked. This CDR3 is 16 amino acids long. Per the germline V gene, CDR1 is SGHAT and CDR2 is FQNNGV. The CDR3 spells CASSPTRAGDNYGYTF.

The genes are TRBV11-2 and TRBJ2-4; TCRdb selects TRBD1, and the lack of DNA leaves this call unchecked. CDR3 size: 20 residues. Germline lookup yields CDR1 SGHAT and CDR2 FQNNGV. The chain's CDR3 is CASSFRGATMGFLAKNIQYF. Full variable domain (missing parts from reference TRBV11-2 and TRBJ2-4): EAGVAQSPRYKIIEKRQSVAFWCNPISGHATLYWYQQILGQGPKLLIQFQNNGVVDDSQLPKDRFSAERLKGVDSTLKIQPAKLEDSAVYLCASSFRGATMGFLAKNIQYFGAGTRLSVL.

J is TRBJ2-7 and V is TRBV6-1; TCRdb lists TRBD1, though no DNA is available to test this call. The CDR3 is 13 residues long. Germline-derived CDR1 and CDR2 are MNHNS and SASEGT. The CDR3 spells CASQGVNAYEQYF.

The chain uses TRBV20-1 and TRBJ2-7; absent DNA, TCRdb's TRBD1 call cannot be checked. Germline CDR1 is DFQATT and CDR2 is SNEGSKA (reference sequence). The CDR3 has 15 residues. The CDR3 sequence: CSARAAPGTGSEQYF.

The chain joins TRBV6-1 to TRBJ2-7; TCRdb's D gene call, TRBD1, goes unchecked for lack of DNA. Germline CDR1 reads MNHNS; CDR2 reads SASEGT. The CDR3 is 14 amino acids. The CDR3 sequence: CASMMGQGVGEQYF.

The chain joins TRBV7-9 to TRBJ1-2; the D gene TCRdb calls, TRBD1, cannot be checked with no DNA. Germline-derived CDR1 and CDR2 are SEHNR and FQNEAQ (reference sequence). The CDR3 is 15 residues long. The CDR3 region is CASSDRTGVGSGYTF.

The chain has TRBV7-9 and TRBJ2-5; TCRdb calls TRBD1, which cannot be checked without DNA. CDR3 size: 13 residues. The germline V gene has CDR1 SEHNR and CDR2 FQNEAQ (reference sequence). CDR3 amino acids: CASGNRGTETQYF.

The rearrangement links TRBV18 to TRBJ2-2; TCRdb's D gene call, TRBD2, goes unchecked for lack of DNA. CDR3 length: 16 amino acids. Germline loops: CDR1 KGHSH, CDR2 LQKENI. CDR3 amino acids: CASSTSNSANTGELFF.

The J gene is TRBJ2-7, the V gene TRBV3-1; checking the TCRdb D call of TRBD2 is not possible without DNA. CDR3 length: 16 amino acids. Germline V lookup: CDR1 LGHDT, CDR2 YNNKEL (reference sequence). CDR3 residues: CASSQGGQRGRGEQYF.

CDR3 protein: CASSPVFSPHNEQFF. This chain joins TRBV7-9 and TRBJ2-1; with no DNA, the TCRdb D assignment of TRBD1 cannot be verified. Germline loops: CDR1 SEHNR, CDR2 FQNEAQ (reference sequence). The CDR3 is 15 amino acids.

This chain joins TRBV6-2 or TRBV6-3 and TRBJ1-5; TCRdb outputs TRBD1, but without DNA this stays unchecked. The CDR3 is made up of 18 amino acids. Germline assignment: CDR1 MNHEY and CDR2 SVGEGT. The CDR3 loop reads CASSYSSGTGYSNQPQHF.

The chain combines TRBV12-3 or TRBV12-4 with TRBJ1-1; the D call from TCRdb, TRBD1, cannot be confirmed without DNA. The CDR3 is made up of 15 amino acids. The CDR3 sequence is CASSEGGAGKNEAFF.

The rearrangement uses TRBV20-1 and TRBJ2-3. The CDR3 length is 15 residues. Germline V gene data show CDR1 as DFQATT and CDR2 as SNEGSKA (reference sequence). CDR3 amino acids: CSAREDWPQEDTQYF.

The genes are TRBV7-9 and TRBJ2-5; there is no DNA to check the TCRdb D call of TRBD1. The CDR3 is 17 residues long. Germline V CDR1 and CDR2: SEHNR, FQNEAQ (reference sequence). CDR3 sequence reads: CASSLGLGTGYGETQYF.

The chain links TRBV2 to TRBJ1-4; checking the TCRdb D call of TRBD1 is not possible without DNA. CDR1 is SNHLY and CDR2 is FYNNEI in the germline V gene. The CDR3 totals 14 residues. The CDR3 region is CASSVGRGREKLFF.

The chain carries TRBV6-1 and TRBJ1-3. CDR3 length: 14 residues. Germline CDR1 is MNHNS and CDR2 is SASEGT. CDR3 protein: CASRGNRLGNTIYF.

The chain has TRBV2 and TRBJ1-2. The CDR3 is 14 amino acids. Per germline, CDR1 SNHLY and CDR2 FYNNEI. The CDR3 spells CASRNPTQAYGYTF.

The chain links TRBV6-1 to TRBJ2-3; with no DNA, the TCRdb D assignment of TRBD1 cannot be verified. The CDR3 loop spans 14 amino acids. Germline CDR1 MNHNS, CDR2 SASEGT. The CDR3 sequence is CATARLGGTDTQYF.

The chain is built from TRBV3-1 and TRBJ2-3; TCRdb picks TRBD1, but there is no DNA to check that call. The CDR3 covers 16 residues. Germline lookup yields CDR1 LGHDT and CDR2 YNNKEL (reference sequence). The CDR3 sequence: CASSQGGRGQGDTQYF.

The CDR3 loop reads CASSYYRTASTDTQYF. V usage is TRBV27 and J usage is TRBJ2-3; the TCRdb D gene call, TRBD2, has no DNA to confirm it. The CDR3 has 16 amino acids. CDR1 and CDR2 (germline): MNHEY, SMNVEV (reference sequence).

The CDR3 loop is CASSRDRTSDEQYF. The chain employs TRBV2 and TRBJ2-7; TCRdb indicates TRBD1, and absent DNA this call remains unverified. CDR1 is SNHLY, CDR2 FYNNEI, per germline. There are 14 residues in the CDR3.